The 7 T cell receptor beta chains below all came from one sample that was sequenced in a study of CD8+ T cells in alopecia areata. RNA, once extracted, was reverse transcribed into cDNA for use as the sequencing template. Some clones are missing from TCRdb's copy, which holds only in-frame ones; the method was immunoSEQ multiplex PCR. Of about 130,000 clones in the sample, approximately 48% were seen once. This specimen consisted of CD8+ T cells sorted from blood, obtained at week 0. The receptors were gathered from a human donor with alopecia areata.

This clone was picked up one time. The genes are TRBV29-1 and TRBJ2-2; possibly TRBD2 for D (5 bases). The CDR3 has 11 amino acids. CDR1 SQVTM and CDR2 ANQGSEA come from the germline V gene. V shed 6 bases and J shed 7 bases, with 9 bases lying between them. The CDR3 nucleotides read TGCAGCGTCATCGGGGACGGGGAGCTGTTTTTT. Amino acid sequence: CSVIGDGELFF.

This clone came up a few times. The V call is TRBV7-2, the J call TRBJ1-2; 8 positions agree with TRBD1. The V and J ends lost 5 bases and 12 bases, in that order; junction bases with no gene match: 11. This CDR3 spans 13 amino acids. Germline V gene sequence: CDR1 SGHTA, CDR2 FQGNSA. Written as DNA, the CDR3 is TGTGCCAGCAGCCTCCAGGGGGCACAAGTCCACACCTTC. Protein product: CASSLQGAQVHTF. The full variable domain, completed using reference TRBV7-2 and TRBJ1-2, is GAGVSQSPSNKVTEKGKDVELRCDPISGHTALYWYRQSLGQGLEFLIYFQGNSAPDKSGLPSDRFSAERTGGSVSTLTIQRTQQEDSAVYLCASSLQGAQVHTFGSGTRLTVV.

The DNA for the CDR3 is TGTGCCAGCAGCTTAAGACATTCGAACACCGGGGAGCTGTTTTTT. Its translation is CASSLRHSNTGELFF. The chain has TRBV13 and TRBJ2-2, with D unresolved. From germline, CDR1 is PRHDT and CDR2 FYEKMQ (reference sequence). CDR3 length: 15 residues. Trimming shortened V by 2 bases and J by 0 bases, and 7 bases separated the two germline ends.

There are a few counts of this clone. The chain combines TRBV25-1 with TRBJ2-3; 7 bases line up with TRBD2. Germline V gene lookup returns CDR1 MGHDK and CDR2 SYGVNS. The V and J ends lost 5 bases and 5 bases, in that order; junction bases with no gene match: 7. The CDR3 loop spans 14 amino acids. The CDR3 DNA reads TGTGCCAGCAGTTCCAAGGGAGGGGTAGATACGCAGTATTTT. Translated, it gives CASSSKGGVDTQYF. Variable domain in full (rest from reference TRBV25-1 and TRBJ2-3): EADIYQTPRYLVIGTGKKITLECSQTMGHDKMYWYQQDPGMELHLIHYSYGVNSTEKGDLSSESTVSRIRTEHFPLTLESARPSHTSQYLCASSSKGGVDTQYFGPGTRLTVL.

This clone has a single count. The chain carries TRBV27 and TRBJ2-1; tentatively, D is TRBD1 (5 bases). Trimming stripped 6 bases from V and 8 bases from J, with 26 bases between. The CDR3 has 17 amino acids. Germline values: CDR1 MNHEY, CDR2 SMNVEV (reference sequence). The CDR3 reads CASSLLMTDFGKDEQFF. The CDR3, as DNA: TGTGCCAGCAGCCTATTAATGACAGACTTTGGGAAAGATGAGCAGTTCTTC.

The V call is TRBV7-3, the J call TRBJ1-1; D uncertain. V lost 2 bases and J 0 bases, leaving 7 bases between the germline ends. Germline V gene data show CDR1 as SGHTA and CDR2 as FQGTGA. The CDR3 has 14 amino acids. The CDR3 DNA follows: TGTGCCAGCAGCTTAGGACTTTTGAACACTGAAGCTTTCTTT. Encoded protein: CASSLGLLNTEAFF.

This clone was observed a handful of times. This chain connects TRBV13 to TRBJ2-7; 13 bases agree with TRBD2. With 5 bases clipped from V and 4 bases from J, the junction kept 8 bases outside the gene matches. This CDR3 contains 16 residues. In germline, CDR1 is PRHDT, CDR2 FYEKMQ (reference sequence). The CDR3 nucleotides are TGTGCCAGCAGCGGCTATGGACTAGCGGGGGTTTACGAGCAGTACTTC. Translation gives CASSGYGLAGVYEQYF.